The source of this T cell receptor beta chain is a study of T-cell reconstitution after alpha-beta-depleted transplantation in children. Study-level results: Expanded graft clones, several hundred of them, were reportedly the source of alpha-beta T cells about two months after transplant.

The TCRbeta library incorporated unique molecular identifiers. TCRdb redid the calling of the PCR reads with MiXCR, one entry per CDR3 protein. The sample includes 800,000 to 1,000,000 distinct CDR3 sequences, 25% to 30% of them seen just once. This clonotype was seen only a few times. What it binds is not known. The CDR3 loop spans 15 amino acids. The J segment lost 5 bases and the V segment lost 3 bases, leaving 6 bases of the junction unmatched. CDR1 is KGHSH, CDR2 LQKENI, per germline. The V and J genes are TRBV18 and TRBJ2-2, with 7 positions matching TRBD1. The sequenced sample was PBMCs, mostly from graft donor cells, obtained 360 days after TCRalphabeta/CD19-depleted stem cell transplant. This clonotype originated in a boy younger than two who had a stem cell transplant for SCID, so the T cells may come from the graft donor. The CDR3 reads CASSPFPGGTGELFF. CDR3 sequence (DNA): TGTGCCAGCTCACCTTTCCCAGGGGGAACCGGGGAGCTGTTTTTT.